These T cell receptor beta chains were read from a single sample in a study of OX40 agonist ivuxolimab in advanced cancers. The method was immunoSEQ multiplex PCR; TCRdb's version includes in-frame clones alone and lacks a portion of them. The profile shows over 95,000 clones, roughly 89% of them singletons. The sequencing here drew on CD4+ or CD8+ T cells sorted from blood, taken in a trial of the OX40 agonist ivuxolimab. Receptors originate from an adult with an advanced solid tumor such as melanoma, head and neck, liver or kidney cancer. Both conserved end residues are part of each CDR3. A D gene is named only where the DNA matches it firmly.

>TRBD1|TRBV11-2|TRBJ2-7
CASSLDQGAREQYF
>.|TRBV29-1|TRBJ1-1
CSVEKNTEAFF
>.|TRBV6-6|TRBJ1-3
CASAGSGNTIYF
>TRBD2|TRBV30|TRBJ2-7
CAWSVRGAYEQYF
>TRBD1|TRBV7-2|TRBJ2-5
CASSPRTGQETQYF
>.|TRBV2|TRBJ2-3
CASRPGGRTDTQYF
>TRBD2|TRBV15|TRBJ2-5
CATSFLAGQETQYF
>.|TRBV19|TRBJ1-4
CASSPRDTGSEKLFF
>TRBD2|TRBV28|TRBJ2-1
CASGSGGANNEQFF
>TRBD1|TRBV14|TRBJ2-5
CASSPLMGQGARETQYF
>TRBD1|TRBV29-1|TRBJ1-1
CSVVNRAGQEEAFF
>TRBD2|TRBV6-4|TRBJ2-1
CASSSVAGSYNEQFF
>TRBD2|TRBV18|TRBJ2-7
CASSPRTSGGLDEQYF
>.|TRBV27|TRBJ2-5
CASSTRPPPGETQYF
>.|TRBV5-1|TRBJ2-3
CASSLGQDGNTQYF
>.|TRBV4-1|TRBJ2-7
CASSPARQATYEQYF
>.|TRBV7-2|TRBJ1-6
CASSELQGIASPLHF
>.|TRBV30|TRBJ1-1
CAWGGLMNTEAFF
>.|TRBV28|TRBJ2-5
CASTVSFQETQYF
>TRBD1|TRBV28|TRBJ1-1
CASSPGDPRGRREAFF
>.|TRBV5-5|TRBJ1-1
CASSVPSGVTEAFF
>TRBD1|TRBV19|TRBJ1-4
CASGLDRGLEKLFF
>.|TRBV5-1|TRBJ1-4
CASSSRRDGNEKLFF
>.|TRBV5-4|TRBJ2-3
CASSLGTPTSTDTQYF
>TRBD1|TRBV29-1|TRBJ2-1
CSGGQGAFNEQFF
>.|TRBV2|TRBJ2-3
CASSDGPDTQYF
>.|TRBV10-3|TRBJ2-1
CAIRNTRGFNEQFF
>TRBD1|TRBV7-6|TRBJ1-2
CASSRDRGYGYTF
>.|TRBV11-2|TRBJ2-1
CASSSRLVSGNEQFF
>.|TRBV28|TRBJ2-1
CASRTGGSWYNEQFF
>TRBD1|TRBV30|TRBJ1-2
CAWTKQGMRAYGYTF
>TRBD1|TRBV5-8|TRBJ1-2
CASSLYQGDGYTF
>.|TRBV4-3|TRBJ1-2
CASSRDTGDGYTF
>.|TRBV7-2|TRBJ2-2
CASSLSGGPGAYTGELFF
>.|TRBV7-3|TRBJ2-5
CASSLTFRETQYF
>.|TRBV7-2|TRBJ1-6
CASSFGGSSYNSPLHF
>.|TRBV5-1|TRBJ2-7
CASSGGWGTYEQYF
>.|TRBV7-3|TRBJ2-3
CASRDTGTDTQYF
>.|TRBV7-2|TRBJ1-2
CASSLRFYGYTF
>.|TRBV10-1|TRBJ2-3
CASSERLGTDTQYF
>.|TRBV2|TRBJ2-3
CASYQMYTQYF
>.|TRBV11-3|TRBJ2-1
CASSSRGGPDEQFF
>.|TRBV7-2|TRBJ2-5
CASTRVSETQYF
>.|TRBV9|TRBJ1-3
CASSVDGRASSGNTIYF
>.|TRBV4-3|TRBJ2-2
CASSLRPSSDTGELFF
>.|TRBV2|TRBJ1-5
CASSEALFRGGQPQHF
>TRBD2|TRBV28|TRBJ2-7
CASRGLAGSYEQYF
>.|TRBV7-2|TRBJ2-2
CASSFLGQANTGELFF
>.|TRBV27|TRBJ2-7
CASSLKKGDEQYF
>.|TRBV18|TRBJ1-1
CASSPGETEAFF
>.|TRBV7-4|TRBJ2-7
CASSLAGGPTKYEQYF
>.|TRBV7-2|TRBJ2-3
CASRPPGIPDTQYF
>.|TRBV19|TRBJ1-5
CASSIGQGQPQHF